Reported below is one T cell receptor (beta chain). The antigen is unknown. The data were taken from a study of T cell responses to AZD1222 COVID-19 vaccine. Whole-study results and caveats: Among AZD1222 vaccinees, only six were seropositive at baseline. White British people made up most donors, females outnumbered males, and clonal diversity was possibly underestimated. The reported proportion of spike-specific TCRs targeting unmutated variant regions was nearly half.

The CDR3 spans 11 residues. Germline V gene sequence: CDR1 MNHEY, CDR2 SVGAGI. The V and J ends lost 6 bases and 1 base respectively, with 3 bases between them. Sequencing was performed with immunoSEQ multiplex PCR; in TCRdb, only in-frame clones are kept and a portion is missing. The sample lists about 75,000 clones, roughly 88% occurring once. Sequencing was performed on peripheral blood, taken 28 days after the second dose of the MenACWY control vaccine. This sequence was found in an adult who received the MenACWY meningococcal vaccine as a control. This chain links TRBV6-5 with TRBJ1-1; no definite D call. CDR3 in amino acids: CASRGNTEAFF. The DNA of the CDR3 is TGTGCCAGCAGGGGGAACACTGAAGCTTTCTTT.